This is a list of T cell receptor beta chains from one sample in a study of beta chain features in type 1 diabetes. Using immunoSEQ multiplex PCR, the repertoire was profiled, and TCRdb retains in-frame clones only, with some absent. The table records about 260,000 clones, under 70% of them present only once. Material: naive CD4+ T cells from blood. The receptors come from a man aged 30 to 39 in good health. The CDR3 runs from the conserved cysteine through the conserved F or W. The order of the fields is J gene, clone size, V gene, D gene, CDR3 DNA, CDR3 protein. The D gene is left open where the match is weak. The size field is filled for only some rows; it gives once, few, many or a size class.

j_call: TRBJ2-5; clone_size: .; v_call: TRBV30; d_call: TRBD1; cdr3_nt: TGTGCCTCCCAGGGGGCCTCGCAAGAGACCCAGTACTTC; cdr3_aa: CASQGASQETQYF
j_call: TRBJ2-2; clone_size: .; v_call: TRBV19; d_call: .; cdr3_nt: TGTGCCAGTAGAAACACCGGGGAGCTGTTTTTT; cdr3_aa: CASRNTGELFF
j_call: TRBJ2-1; clone_size: once; v_call: TRBV9; d_call: .; cdr3_nt: TGTGCCAGCAGCGCCAGTACCTACAATGAGCAGTTCTTC; cdr3_aa: CASSASTYNEQFF
j_call: TRBJ2-2; clone_size: .; v_call: TRBV30; d_call: .; cdr3_nt: TGTGCCTGGCAGAGATTGGGGGAGCTGTTTTTT; cdr3_aa: CAWQRLGELFF
j_call: TRBJ2-6; clone_size: few; v_call: TRBV29-1; d_call: .; cdr3_nt: TGCAGCGTGTGGGCGAGTACAGGGGCCAACGTCCTGACTTTC; cdr3_aa: CSVWASTGANVLTF
j_call: TRBJ2-3; clone_size: .; v_call: TRBV30; d_call: .; cdr3_nt: TGTGCCTGGAGTGCAGGGGCAGATACGCAGTATTTT; cdr3_aa: CAWSAGADTQYF
j_call: TRBJ2-1; clone_size: .; v_call: TRBV7-8; d_call: TRBD2; cdr3_nt: TGTGCCAGCAGCTTAAGGCGGGAGAGGAATGAGCAGTTCTTC; cdr3_aa: CASSLRRERNEQFF
j_call: TRBJ2-2; clone_size: .; v_call: TRBV15; d_call: .; cdr3_nt: TGTGCCACCAGCCTGCGCCCGTCGAGGATTGTTTGGGGCACCGGGGAGCTGTTTTTT; cdr3_aa: CATSLRPSRIVWGTGELFF
j_call: TRBJ2-3; clone_size: .; v_call: TRBV25-1; d_call: .; cdr3_nt: TGTGCCAGCAGTGAATGGACAACTAGCACAGATACGCAGTATTTT; cdr3_aa: CASSEWTTSTDTQYF
j_call: TRBJ2-7; clone_size: .; v_call: TRBV29-1; d_call: .; cdr3_nt: TGCAGCGTTGTAGGGGGGGCCTACGAGCAGTACTTC; cdr3_aa: CSVVGGAYEQYF
j_call: TRBJ1-5; clone_size: few; v_call: TRBV7-2; d_call: .; cdr3_nt: TGTGCCAGCAGCCACGGGGGAGTTCAGCCCCAGCATTTT; cdr3_aa: CASSHGGVQPQHF
j_call: TRBJ2-7; clone_size: .; v_call: TRBV30; d_call: .; cdr3_nt: TGTGCCTGGAGCCCCGGGACGACTGACTACGAGCAGTACTTC; cdr3_aa: CAWSPGTTDYEQYF
j_call: TRBJ2-2; clone_size: .; v_call: TRBV30; d_call: .; cdr3_nt: TGTGCCTGGAGCGGTAACACAGGATTGACCGGGGAGCTGTTTTTT; cdr3_aa: CAWSGNTGLTGELFF
j_call: TRBJ2-1; clone_size: once; v_call: TRBV30; d_call: TRBD2; cdr3_nt: TGTGCCTGCTTGCGCGGGAGGGCCTACAATGAGCAGTTCTTC; cdr3_aa: CACLRGRAYNEQFF
j_call: TRBJ2-1; clone_size: .; v_call: TRBV27; d_call: TRBD2; cdr3_nt: TGTGCCAGCGGCGGACTAGCGGGAGGGGAAAATGAGCAGTTCTTC; cdr3_aa: CASGGLAGGENEQFF
j_call: TRBJ1-2; clone_size: .; v_call: TRBV4-2; d_call: .; cdr3_nt: TGTGCCAGCAGCCAAGAGAAGGGTTTGTATGGCTACACCTTC; cdr3_aa: CASSQEKGLYGYTF
j_call: TRBJ2-4; clone_size: .; v_call: TRBV28; d_call: .; cdr3_nt: TGTGCCAGCAGTCTCCCAGGGGCGAGAAACATTCAGTACTTC; cdr3_aa: CASSLPGARNIQYF
j_call: TRBJ2-5; clone_size: .; v_call: TRBV6-6; d_call: .; cdr3_nt: TGTGCCAGCAGTTACGCAGAAGAGACCCAGTACTTC; cdr3_aa: CASSYAEETQYF
j_call: TRBJ2-3; clone_size: few; v_call: TRBV30; d_call: .; cdr3_nt: TGTGCCTGGAGTGTTACAGATACGCAGTATTTT; cdr3_aa: CAWSVTDTQYF
j_call: TRBJ2-7; clone_size: .; v_call: TRBV15; d_call: .; cdr3_nt: TGTGCCACCAGCAGAGAGGGCGGGCACTACGAGCAGTACTTC; cdr3_aa: CATSREGGHYEQYF
j_call: TRBJ2-7; clone_size: .; v_call: TRBV6-1; d_call: .; cdr3_nt: TGTGCCAGCACTGAAGCGCCAGTTGCCTACGAGCAGTACTTC; cdr3_aa: CASTEAPVAYEQYF
j_call: TRBJ2-7; clone_size: .; v_call: TRBV28; d_call: TRBD1; cdr3_nt: TGTGCCAGCGCGGGACAGGGTAACGAGCAGTACTTC; cdr3_aa: CASAGQGNEQYF
j_call: TRBJ2-5; clone_size: .; v_call: TRBV5-4; d_call: TRBD2; cdr3_nt: TGTGCCAGCAGCATTGGGACTAGCGGGGTAGAGACCCAGTACTTC; cdr3_aa: CASSIGTSGVETQYF
j_call: TRBJ2-3; clone_size: .; v_call: TRBV29-1; d_call: TRBD1; cdr3_nt: TGCAGCGCCCGGGGACAGGGCACAGATACGCAGTATTTT; cdr3_aa: CSARGQGTDTQYF
j_call: TRBJ2-7; clone_size: .; v_call: TRBV19; d_call: .; cdr3_nt: TGTGCCAGTAGTATATCGGGCAGGGAATCCTACGAGCAGTACTTC; cdr3_aa: CASSISGRESYEQYF